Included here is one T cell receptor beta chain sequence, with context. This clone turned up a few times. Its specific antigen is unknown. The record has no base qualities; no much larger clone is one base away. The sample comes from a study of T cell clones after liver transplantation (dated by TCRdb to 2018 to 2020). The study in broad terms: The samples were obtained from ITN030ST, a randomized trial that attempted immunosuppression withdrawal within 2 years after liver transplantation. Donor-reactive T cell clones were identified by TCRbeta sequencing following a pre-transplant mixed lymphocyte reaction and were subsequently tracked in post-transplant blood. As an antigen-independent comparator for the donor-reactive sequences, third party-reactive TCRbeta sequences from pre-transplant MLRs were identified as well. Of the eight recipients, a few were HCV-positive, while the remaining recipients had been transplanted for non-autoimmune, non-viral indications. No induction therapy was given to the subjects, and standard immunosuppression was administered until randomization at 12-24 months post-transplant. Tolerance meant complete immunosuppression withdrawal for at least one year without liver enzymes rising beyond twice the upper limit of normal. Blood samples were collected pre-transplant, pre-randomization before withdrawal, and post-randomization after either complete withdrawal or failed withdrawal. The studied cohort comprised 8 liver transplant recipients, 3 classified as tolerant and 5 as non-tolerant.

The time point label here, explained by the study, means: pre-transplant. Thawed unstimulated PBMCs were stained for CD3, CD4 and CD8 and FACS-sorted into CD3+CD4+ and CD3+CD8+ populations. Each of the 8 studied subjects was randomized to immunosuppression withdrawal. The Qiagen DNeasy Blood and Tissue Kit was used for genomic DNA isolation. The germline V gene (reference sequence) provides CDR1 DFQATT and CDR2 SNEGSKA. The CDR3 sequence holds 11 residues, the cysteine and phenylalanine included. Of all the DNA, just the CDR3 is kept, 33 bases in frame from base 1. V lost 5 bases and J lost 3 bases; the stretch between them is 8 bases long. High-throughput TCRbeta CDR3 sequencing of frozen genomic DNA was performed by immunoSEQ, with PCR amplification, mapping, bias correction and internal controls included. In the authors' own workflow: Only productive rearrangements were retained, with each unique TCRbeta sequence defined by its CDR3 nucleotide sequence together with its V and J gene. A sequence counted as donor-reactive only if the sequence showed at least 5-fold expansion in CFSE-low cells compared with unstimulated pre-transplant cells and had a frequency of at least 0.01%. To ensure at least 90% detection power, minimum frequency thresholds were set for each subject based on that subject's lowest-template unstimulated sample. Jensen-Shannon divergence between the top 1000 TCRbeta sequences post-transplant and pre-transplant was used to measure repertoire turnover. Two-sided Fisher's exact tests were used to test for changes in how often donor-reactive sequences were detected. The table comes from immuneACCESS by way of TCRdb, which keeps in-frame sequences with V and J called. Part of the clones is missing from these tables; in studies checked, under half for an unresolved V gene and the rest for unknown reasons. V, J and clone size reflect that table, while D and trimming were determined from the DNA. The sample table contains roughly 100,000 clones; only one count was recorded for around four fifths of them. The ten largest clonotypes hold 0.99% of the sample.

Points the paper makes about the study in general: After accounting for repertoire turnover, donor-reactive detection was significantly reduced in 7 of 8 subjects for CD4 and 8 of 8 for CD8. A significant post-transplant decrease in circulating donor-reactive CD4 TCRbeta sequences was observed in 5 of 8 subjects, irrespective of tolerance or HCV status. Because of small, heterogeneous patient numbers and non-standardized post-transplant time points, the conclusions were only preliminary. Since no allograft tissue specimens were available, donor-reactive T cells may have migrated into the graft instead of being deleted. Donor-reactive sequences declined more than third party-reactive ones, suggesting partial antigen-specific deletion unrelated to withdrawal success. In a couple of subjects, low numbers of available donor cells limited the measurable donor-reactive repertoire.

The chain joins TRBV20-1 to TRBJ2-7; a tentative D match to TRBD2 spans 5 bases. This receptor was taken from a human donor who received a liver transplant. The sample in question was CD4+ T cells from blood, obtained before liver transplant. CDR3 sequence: CSARSGYEQYF. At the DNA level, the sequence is TGCAGTGCTCGGAGCGGCTACGAGCAGTACTTC.